This entry lists 3 T cell receptor beta chains sequenced from one sample in a study of blood T cell repertoires in COVID-19. Repertoires were generated with immunoSEQ multiplex PCR, while TCRdb's copy carries only in-frame clones and drops some. The sample records roughly 80,000 clones, roughly 80% being singletons. Sequenced sample: peripheral blood. The receptors were sampled from a man between 45 and 60 years old with acute or convalescent COVID-19.

The table lists this clone with a count of one. The J gene is TRBJ1-2, the V gene TRBV11-3; 10 nucleotides align to TRBD1. The CDR3 totals 13 residues. The V segment lost 3 bases and the J segment 6 bases; nucleotides outside the gene matches: 1. CDR1 is SGHNT and CDR2 is YENEEA in the germline V gene. This CDR3 is CASSLTGGDGYTF. The CDR3, as DNA: TGTGCCAGCAGCTTGACAGGGGGCGATGGCTACACCTTC.

The J gene is TRBJ2-1, the V gene TRBV11-2, with a weak D call TRBD1 (6 bases). The CDR3 runs to 18 residues. The germline V and J ends were trimmed by 6 bases and 1 base, with 22 bases remaining between them. Germline CDR1 SGHAT, CDR2 FQNNGV. The CDR3 coding sequence is TGTGCCAGCAGGAATGGGACAATGGGCAGAGGTTCCTACAATGAGCAGTTCTTC. It translates to CASRNGTMGRGSYNEQFF.

The chain combines TRBV7-2 with TRBJ2-3; D uncertain. CDR1 SGHTA and CDR2 FQGNSA come from the germline V gene. V lost 4 bases and J lost 6, with 11 bases in between. This CDR3 comprises 13 residues. The CDR3 spells CASSSLLADTQYF. Here the CDR3 DNA reads TGTGCCAGCAGCTCCCTCCTGGCCGATACGCAGTATTTT.